This T cell receptor beta chain was sequenced in a study of blood T cell repertoires in COVID-19. Looking at the study overall: Nucleic acid was either cDNA or gDNA, and it came from T cells, B-cell-depleted T cells, or PBMCs.

Original data processing: Estimated nucleated cell counts came from reference gene primer amplification. Clones were sequenced by immunoSEQ multiplex PCR, and TCRdb holds only the in-frame ones, with some missing. V, J and clone size were drawn from that table, and D and trimming were deduced from the DNA. Of approximately 360,000 clones listed, around 83% are singletons. Recruitment covered about 25 US areas and drew participants whose ages spanned about 18 to 100 years. CDR3 length: 15 amino acids. V trimming: 4 bases; J trimming: 6 bases; junction bases outside the gene matches: 4. The germline V gene has CDR1 MNHEY and CDR2 SVGEGT.

V is TRBV6-2 or TRBV6-3 and J is TRBJ2-2, with TRBD2 matching over 11 bases. Material: PBMCs or T cells enriched from blood (not recorded which). The receptor comes from a woman between 45 and 60 years old who had recovered from COVID-19. The CDR3 coding sequence is TGTGCCAGCAGTTCCGGACTAGCGGGTTCCGGGGAGCTGTTTTTT. It is translated as CASSSGLAGSGELFF.